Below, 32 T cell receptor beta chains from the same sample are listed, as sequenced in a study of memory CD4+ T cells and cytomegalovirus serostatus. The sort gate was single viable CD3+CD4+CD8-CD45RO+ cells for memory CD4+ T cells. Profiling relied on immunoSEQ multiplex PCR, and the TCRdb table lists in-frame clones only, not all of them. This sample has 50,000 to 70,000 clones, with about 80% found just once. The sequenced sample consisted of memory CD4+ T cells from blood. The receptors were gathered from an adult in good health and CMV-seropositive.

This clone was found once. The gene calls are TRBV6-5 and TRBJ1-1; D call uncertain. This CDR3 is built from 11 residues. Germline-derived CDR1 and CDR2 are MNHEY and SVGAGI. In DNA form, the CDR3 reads TGTGGCTCCAAACGAGGTTTCAAGGCTTTCTTT. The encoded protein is CGSKRGFKAFF.

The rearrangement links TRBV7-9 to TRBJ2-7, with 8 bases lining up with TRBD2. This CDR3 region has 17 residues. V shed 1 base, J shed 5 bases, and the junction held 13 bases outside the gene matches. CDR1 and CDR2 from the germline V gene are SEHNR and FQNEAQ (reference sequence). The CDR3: CASSLGGGAGVLDEQYF. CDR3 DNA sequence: TGTGCCAGCAGCTTAGGAGGTGGAGCGGGAGTTCTCGACGAGCAGTACTTC.

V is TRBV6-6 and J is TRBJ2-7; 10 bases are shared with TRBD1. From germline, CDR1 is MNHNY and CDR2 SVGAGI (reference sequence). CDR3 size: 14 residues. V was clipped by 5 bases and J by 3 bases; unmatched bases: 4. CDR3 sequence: CASSKDRGDYEQYV. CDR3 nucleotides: TGTGCCAGCAGTAAGGACAGGGGGGACTACGAGCAGTACGTC.

CDR3 residues: CAWSDPAGRGGVNSPLHF. The CDR3 DNA follows: TGTGCCTGGAGTGACCCCGCGGGCAGGGGAGGTGTCAATTCACCCCTCCACTTT. The chain has TRBV30 and TRBJ1-6, with D possibly being TRBD1 (6 bases). Trimming removed 1 base from V and 7 bases from J, with 23 bases in between. The CDR3 consists of 18 residues. Germline V lookup: CDR1 GTSNPN, CDR2 SVGIG (reference sequence).

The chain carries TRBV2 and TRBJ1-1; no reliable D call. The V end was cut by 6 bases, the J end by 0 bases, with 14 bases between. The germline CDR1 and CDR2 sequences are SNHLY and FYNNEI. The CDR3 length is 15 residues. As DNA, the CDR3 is TGTGCCAGCAGAAAACTTGCCCTAATGAACACTGAAGCTTTCTTT. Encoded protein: CASRKLALMNTEAFF. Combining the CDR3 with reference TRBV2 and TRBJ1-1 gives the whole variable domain EPEVTQTPSHQVTQMGQEVILRCVPISNHLYFYWYRQILGQKVEFLVSFYNNEISEKSEIFDDQFSVERPDGSNFTLKIRSTKLEDSAMYFCASRKLALMNTEAFFGQGTRLTVV.

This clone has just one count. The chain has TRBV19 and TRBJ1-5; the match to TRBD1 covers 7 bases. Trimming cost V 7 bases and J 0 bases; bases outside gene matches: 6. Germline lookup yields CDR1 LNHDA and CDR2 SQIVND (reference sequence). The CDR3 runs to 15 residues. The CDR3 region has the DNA TGTGCCAGTACCCGGACAGGAGATAGCAATCAGCCCCAGCATTTT. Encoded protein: CASTRTGDSNQPQHF.

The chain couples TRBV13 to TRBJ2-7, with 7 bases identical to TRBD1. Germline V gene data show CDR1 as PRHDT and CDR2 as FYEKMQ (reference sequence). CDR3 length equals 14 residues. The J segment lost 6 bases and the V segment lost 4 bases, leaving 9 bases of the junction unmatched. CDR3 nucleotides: TGTGCCAGCAGCTCTAGAGGTAGGGGGCGCGAGCAGTACGTC. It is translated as CASSSRGRGREQYV.

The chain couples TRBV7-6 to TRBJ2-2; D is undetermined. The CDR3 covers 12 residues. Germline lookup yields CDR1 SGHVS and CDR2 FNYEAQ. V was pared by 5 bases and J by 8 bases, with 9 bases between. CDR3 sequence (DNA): TGTGCCAGCAGCCCCCTGGGGGGGGAGCTGTTTTTT. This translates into CASSPLGGELFF.

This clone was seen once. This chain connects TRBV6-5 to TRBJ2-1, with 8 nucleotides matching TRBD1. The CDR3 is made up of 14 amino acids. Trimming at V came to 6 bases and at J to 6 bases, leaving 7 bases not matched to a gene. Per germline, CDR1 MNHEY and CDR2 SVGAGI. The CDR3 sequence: CASRVDRVGNEQFF. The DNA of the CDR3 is TGTGCCAGCAGAGTGGACAGGGTTGGCAATGAGCAGTTCTTC.

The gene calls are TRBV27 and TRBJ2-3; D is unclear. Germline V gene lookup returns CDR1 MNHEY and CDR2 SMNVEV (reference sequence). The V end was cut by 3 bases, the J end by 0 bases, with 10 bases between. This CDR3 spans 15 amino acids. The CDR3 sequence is CASSLTSSSTDTQYF. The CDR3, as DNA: TGTGCCAGCAGTTTGACATCATCTAGCACAGATACGCAGTATTTT.

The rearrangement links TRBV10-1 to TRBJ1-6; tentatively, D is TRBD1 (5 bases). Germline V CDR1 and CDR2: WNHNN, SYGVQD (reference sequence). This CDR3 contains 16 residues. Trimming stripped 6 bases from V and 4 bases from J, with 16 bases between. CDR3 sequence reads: CASRVRDGKYNSPLHF. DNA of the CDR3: TGCGCCAGCAGAGTACGGGACGGCAAGTATAATTCACCCCTCCACTTT.

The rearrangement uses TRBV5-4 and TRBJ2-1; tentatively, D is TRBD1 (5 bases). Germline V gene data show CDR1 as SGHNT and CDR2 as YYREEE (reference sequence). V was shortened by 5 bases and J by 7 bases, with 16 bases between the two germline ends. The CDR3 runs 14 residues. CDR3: CASSVTGNMNEQFF. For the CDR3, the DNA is TGTGCCAGCAGTGTCACAGGCAATATGAATGAGCAGTTCTTC.

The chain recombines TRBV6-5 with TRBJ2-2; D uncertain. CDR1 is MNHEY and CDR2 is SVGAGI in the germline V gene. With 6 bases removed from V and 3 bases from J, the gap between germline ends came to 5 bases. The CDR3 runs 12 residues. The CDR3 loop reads CASRRDTGELFF. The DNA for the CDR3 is TGTGCCAGCAGACGGGACACCGGGGAGCTGTTTTTT.

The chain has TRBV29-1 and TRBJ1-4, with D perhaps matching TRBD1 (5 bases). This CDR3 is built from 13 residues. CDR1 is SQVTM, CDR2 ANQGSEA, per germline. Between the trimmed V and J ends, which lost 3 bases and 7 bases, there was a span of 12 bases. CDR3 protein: CSVEDTGGEKLFF. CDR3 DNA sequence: TGCAGCGTTGAGGACACCGGGGGTGAAAAACTGTTTTTT.

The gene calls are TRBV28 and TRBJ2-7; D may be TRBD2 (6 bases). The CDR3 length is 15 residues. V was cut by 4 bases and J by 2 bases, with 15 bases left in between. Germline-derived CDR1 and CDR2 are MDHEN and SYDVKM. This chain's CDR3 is CASSSPGDVPYEQYF. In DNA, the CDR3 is TGTGCCAGCAGTTCCCCGGGGGACGTACCCTACGAGCAGTACTTC.

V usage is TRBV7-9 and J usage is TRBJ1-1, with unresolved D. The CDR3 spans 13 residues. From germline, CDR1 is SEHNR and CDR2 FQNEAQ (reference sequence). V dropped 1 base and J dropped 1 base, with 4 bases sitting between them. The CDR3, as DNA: TGTGCCAGCAGCTTAGTGGCGAACACTGAAGCTTTCTTT. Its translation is CASSLVANTEAFF.

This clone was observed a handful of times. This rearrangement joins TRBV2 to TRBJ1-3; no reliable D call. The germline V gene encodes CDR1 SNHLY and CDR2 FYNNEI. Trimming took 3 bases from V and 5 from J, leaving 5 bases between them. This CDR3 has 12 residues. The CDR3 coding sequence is TGTGCCAGCAGTGAGGGGAGAAACACCATATATTTT. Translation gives CASSEGRNTIYF.

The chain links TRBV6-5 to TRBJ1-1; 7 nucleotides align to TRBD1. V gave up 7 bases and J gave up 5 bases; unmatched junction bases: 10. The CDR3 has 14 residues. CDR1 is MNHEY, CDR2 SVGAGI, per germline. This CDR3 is CASIPTGSKTEAFF. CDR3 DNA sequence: TGTGCCAGCATTCCGACAGGGTCGAAAACTGAAGCTTTCTTT.

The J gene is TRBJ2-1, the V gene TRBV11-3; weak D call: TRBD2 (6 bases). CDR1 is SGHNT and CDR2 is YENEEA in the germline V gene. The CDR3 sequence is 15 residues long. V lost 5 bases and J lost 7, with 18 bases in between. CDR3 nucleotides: TGTGCCAGCAGCGACCCGAAGGAGGGCAGGAATGAGCAGTTCTTC. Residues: CASSDPKEGRNEQFF.

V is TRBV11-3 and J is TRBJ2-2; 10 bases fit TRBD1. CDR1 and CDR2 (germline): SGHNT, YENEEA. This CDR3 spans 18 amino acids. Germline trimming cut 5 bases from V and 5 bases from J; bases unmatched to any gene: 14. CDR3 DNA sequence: TGTGCCAGCAGCCCAGTCGCGGGACAGGGGATGAGGACCGGGGAGCTGTTTTTT. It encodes CASSPVAGQGMRTGELFF.

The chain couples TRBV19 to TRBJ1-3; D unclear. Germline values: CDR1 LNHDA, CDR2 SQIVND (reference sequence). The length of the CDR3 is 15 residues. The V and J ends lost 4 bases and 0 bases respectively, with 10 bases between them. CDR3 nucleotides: TGTGCCAGTAGTAACTTCAGGAGCTCTGGAAACACCATATATTTT. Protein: CASSNFRSSGNTIYF.

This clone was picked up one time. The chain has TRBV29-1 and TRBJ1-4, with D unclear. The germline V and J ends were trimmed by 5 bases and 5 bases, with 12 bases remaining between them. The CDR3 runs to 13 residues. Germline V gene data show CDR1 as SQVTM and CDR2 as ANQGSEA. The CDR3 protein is CSVRWRPNEKLFF. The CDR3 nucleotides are TGCAGCGTTCGGTGGCGGCCGAATGAAAAACTGTTTTTT.

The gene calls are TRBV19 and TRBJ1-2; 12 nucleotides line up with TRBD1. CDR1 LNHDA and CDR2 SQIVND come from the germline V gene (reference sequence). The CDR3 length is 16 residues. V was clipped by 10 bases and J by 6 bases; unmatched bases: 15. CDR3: CATKAGTGGRRDGYTF. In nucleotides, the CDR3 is TGTGCCACTAAGGCCGGGACAGGGGGCAGGAGGGATGGCTACACCTTC.

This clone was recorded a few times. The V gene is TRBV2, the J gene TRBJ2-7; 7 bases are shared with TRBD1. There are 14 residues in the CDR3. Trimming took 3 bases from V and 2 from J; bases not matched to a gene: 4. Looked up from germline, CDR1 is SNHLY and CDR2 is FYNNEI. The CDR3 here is CASSDGQGAYEQYF. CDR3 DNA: TGTGCCAGCAGTGACGGCCAGGGGGCCTACGAGCAGTACTTC. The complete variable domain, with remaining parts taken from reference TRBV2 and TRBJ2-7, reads EPEVTQTPSHQVTQMGQEVILRCVPISNHLYFYWYRQILGQKVEFLVSFYNNEISEKSEIFDDQFSVERPDGSNFTLKIRSTKLEDSAMYFCASSDGQGAYEQYFGPGTRLTVT.

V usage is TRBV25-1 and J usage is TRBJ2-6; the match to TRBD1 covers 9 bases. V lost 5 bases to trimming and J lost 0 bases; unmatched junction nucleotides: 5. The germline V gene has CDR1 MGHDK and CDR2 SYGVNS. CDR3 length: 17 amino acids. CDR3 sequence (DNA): TGTGCCAGCAGTTTCGGGACAGGGAACTCTGGGGCCAACGTCCTGACTTTC. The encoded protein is CASSFGTGNSGANVLTF.

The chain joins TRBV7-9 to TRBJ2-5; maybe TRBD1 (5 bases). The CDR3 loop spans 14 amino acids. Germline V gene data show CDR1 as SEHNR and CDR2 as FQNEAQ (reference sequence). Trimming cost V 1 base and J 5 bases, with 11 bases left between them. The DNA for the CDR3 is TGTGCCAGCAGCTTAGATCTAGGGGCGGAGACCCAGTACTTC. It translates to CASSLDLGAETQYF. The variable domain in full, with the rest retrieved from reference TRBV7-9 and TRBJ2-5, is DTGVSQNPRHKITKRGQNVTFRCDPISEHNRLYWYRQTLGQGPEFLTYFQNEAQLEKSRLLSDRFSAERPKGSFSTLEIQRTEQGDSAMYLCASSLDLGAETQYFGPGTRLLVL.

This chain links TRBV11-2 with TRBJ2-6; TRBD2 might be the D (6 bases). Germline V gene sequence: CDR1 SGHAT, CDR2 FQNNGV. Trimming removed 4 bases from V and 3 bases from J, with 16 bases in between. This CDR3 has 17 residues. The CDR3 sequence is CASSSLAAALGANVLTF. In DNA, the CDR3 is TGTGCCAGCAGCTCCTTAGCGGCGGCTCTTGGGGCCAACGTCCTGACTTTC.

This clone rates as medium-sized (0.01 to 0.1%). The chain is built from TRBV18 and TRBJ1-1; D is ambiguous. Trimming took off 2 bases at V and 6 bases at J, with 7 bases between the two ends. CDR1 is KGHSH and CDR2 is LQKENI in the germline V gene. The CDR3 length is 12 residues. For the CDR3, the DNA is TGTGCCAGCTCACCAATCCCGTCTGAAGCTTTCTTT. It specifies CASSPIPSEAFF.

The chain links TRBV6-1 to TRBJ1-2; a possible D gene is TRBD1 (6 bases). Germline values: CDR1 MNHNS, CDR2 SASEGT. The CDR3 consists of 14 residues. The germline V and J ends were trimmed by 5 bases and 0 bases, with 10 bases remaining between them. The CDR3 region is CASSTGQSNYGYTF. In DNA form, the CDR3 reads TGTGCCAGCAGTACCGGACAGTCTAACTATGGCTACACCTTC.

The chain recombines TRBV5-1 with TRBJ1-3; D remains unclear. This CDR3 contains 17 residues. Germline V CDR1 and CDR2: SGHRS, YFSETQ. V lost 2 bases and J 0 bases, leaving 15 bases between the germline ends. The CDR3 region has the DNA TGCGCCAGCAGCTTCCATCACGACCGAAGCTCTGGAAACACCATATATTTT. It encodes CASSFHHDRSSGNTIYF.

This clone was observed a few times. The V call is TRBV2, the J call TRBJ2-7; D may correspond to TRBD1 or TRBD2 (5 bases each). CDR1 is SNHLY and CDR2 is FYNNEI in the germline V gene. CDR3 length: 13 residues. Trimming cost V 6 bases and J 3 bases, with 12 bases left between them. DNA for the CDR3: TGTGCCAGCAGCCGGGACGTAGGCTACGAGCAGTACTTC. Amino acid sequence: CASSRDVGYEQYF.

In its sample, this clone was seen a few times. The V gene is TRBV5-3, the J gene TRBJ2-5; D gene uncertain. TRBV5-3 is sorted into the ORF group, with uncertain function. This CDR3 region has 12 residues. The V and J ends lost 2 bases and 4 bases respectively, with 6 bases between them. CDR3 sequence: CARSFIPETQYF. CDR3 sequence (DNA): TGTGCCAGAAGCTTTATACCAGAGACCCAGTACTTC.